Presented here are 26 T cell receptor beta chains from one specimen sequenced in a study of cytomegalovirus exposure and HLA in healthy donors. Primers: 60 Vbeta forward and 13 Jbeta reverse. Sequencing was performed with immunoSEQ multiplex PCR; in TCRdb, only in-frame clones are kept and a portion is missing. Here the sample spans around 140,000 clones, roughly 75% being singletons. Sequencing was done on a sample of PBMCs. These receptors all come from a female donor in good health and CMV-seronegative.

V gene TRBV7-3 combines with J gene TRBJ2-1; TRBD2 agrees at 8 bases. Germline assignment: CDR1 SGHTA and CDR2 FQGTGA. The CDR3 runs 13 residues. V lost 0 bases, J lost 16 bases, and 8 bases stayed unmatched. The CDR3 sequence is CASSLTTGTSLFF. CDR3 nucleotide sequence: TGTGCCAGCAGCTTAACAACCGGGACTAGTCTCTTCTTC.

The rearrangement links TRBV5-1 to TRBJ2-2, with 14 bases identical to TRBD2. V shed 3 bases and J 5 bases; nucleotides not matched to a gene: 12. Germline CDR1 reads SGHRS; CDR2 reads YFSETQ. CDR3 size: 19 residues. The CDR3 nucleotides read TGCGCCAGCAGCTCGTCCCCGGGACTAGCGGGAGAGCGGACCGGGGAGCTGTTTTTT. It codes for CASSSSPGLAGERTGELFF. Full variable domain (rest looked up from reference TRBV5-1 and TRBJ2-2): KAGVTQTPRYLIKTRGQQVTLSCSPISGHRSVSWYQQTPGQGLQFLFEYFSETQRNKGNFPGRFSGRQFSNSRSEMNVSTLELGDSALYLCASSSSPGLAGERTGELFFGEGSRLTVL.

This clone came up a few times. J is TRBJ2-5 and V is TRBV5-4; TRBD1 agrees at 8 bases. This CDR3 is built from 16 residues. Germline-derived CDR1 and CDR2 are SGHNT and YYREEE (reference sequence). V was clipped by 4 bases and J by 2 bases; unmatched bases: 10. The CDR3 DNA sequence: TGTGCCAGCAGCGGCCAGAGAAGGACAGGGCAAGAGACCCAGTACTTC. This gives the protein CASSGQRRTGQETQYF.

The chain has TRBV5-6 and TRBJ1-2; 8 bases are shared with TRBD1. Germline V gene data show CDR1 as SGHDT and CDR2 as YYEEEE. This CDR3 spans 18 amino acids. Losses at the gene ends were 1 base for V and 0 bases for J; bases not matched to a gene: 11. The CDR3 coding sequence is TGTGCCAGCAGCTTGCCCCAGGGGGCGAAGTTGGCTAACTATGGCTACACCTTC. Protein: CASSLPQGAKLANYGYTF.

The chain joins TRBV5-1 to TRBJ1-4; possible D gene TRBD1, 6 bases. The CDR3 covers 15 residues. Germline V lookup: CDR1 SGHRS, CDR2 YFSETQ. Trimming shortened V by 3 bases and J by 4 bases, and 13 bases separated the two germline ends. DNA of the CDR3: TGCGCCAGCAGCTATTCCGGGACAAGTAATGAAAAACTGTTTTTT. This sequence encodes CASSYSGTSNEKLFF.

The chain is built from TRBV30 and TRBJ1-2, with D possibly matching TRBD1 (6 bases). The CDR3 covers 12 residues. The germline V and J ends were trimmed by 2 bases and 7 bases, with 11 bases remaining between them. From germline, CDR1 is GTSNPN and CDR2 SVGIG (reference sequence). The DNA of the CDR3 is TGTGCCTGGAGTAGTCGGGGGGCTGGCTACACCTTC. Translation gives CAWSSRGAGYTF.

A word on this clone: An end of the junction does not agree with germline; a read error may underlie this. The sample has other DNA sequences that encode this CDR3 too. This chain joins TRBV18 and TRBJ1-3; TRBD1 matches 7 bases. Germline V gene lookup returns CDR1 KGHSH and CDR2 LQKENI. The CDR3 runs to 15 residues. CDR3 protein: CASSRGQNSGNTIYF. The CDR3 coding sequence is TGTGCCAGCTCACGGGGACAGAACTCTGGGAACACCATATATTTT.

This clone was observed a few times. This chain's CDR3 is CASSSDRVETQYF. CDR3 in DNA: TGTGCCAGCAGCTCGGACAGGGTGGAGACCCAGTACTTC. The chain employs TRBV7-6 and TRBJ2-5; 8 bases are a match to TRBD1. CDR3 length: 13 amino acids. Germline loops: CDR1 SGHVS, CDR2 FNYEAQ. The V and J ends lost 4 bases and 5 bases, in that order; junction bases with no gene match: 3.

This clone was recorded only once. The gene calls are TRBV30 and TRBJ1-2; 7 positions match TRBD1. CDR1 GTSNPN and CDR2 SVGIG come from the germline V gene (reference sequence). The ends lost 8 bases at V and 2 bases at J; junction bases unmatched: 2. This CDR3 has 11 amino acids. In DNA form, the CDR3 reads TGTGCCACAGGGGTCAACTATGGCTACACCTTC. Its translation: CATGVNYGYTF.

The chain couples TRBV30 to TRBJ2-7; tentatively, D is TRBD1 (5 bases). Trimming removed 3 bases from V and 0 bases from J, with 9 bases in between. The CDR3 length is 13 residues. Germline-derived CDR1 and CDR2 are GTSNPN and SVGIG (reference sequence). In nucleotides, the CDR3 is TGTGCCTGGAGCACAGGAAGCTCCTACGAGCAGTACTTC. This sequence encodes CAWSTGSSYEQYF.

This chain joins TRBV11-2 and TRBJ1-1, with D unresolved. The CDR3 extends over 17 amino acids. Trimming stripped 10 bases from V and 1 base from J, with 25 bases between. From germline, CDR1 is SGHAT and CDR2 FQNNGV. The CDR3 sequence is CATQIPTGLAKNTEAFF. For the CDR3, the DNA is TGTGCCACCCAAATTCCAACGGGTCTCGCAAAGAACACTGAAGCTTTCTTT.

This clone came up once. The genes are TRBV27 and TRBJ2-7; TRBD1 matches at 9 bases. The CDR3 is made up of 16 amino acids. The J segment lost 6 bases and the V segment lost 3 bases, leaving 12 bases of the junction unmatched. Germline V gene sequence: CDR1 MNHEY, CDR2 SMNVEV (reference sequence). In DNA form, the CDR3 reads TGTGCCAGCAGTTTGAACTCCCCGGGACAGGGTTTCGAGCAGTACTTC. Translating it yields CASSLNSPGQGFEQYF.

The V gene is TRBV5-1, the J gene TRBJ2-5; TRBD2 aligns across 8 bases. Germline V lookup: CDR1 SGHRS, CDR2 YFSETQ. J gave up 1 base and V 5 bases, and 4 bases lay outside the gene matches. The CDR3 runs 14 residues. In DNA form, the CDR3 reads TGCGCCAGCAGTATGACTAGCGCCCAAGAGACCCAGTACTTC. Encoded protein: CASSMTSAQETQYF.

This clone showed up just a few times. This chain links TRBV6-4 with TRBJ2-3; a possible D gene is TRBD2 (6 bases). Germline CDR1 MRHNA, CDR2 SNTAGT. V lost 0 bases to trimming and J lost 1 base, with 11 bases between them. The CDR3 is 16 amino acids. Written as DNA, the CDR3 is TGTGCCAGCAGTGACTCGGTTGGCGGGGGCACAGATACGCAGTATTTT. Translation gives CASSDSVGGGTDTQYF.

The genes are TRBV30 and TRBJ1-1; 7 bases align to TRBD1. Trimming at V came to 4 bases and at J to 5 bases, leaving 7 bases not matched to a gene. From germline, CDR1 is GTSNPN and CDR2 SVGIG (reference sequence). This CDR3 contains 13 residues. The CDR3 bases are TGTGCCTGGACCACAGGGGTTTGGACTGAAGCTTTCTTT. It codes for CAWTTGVWTEAFF.

The chain has TRBV10-3 and TRBJ1-5; no clear D. This CDR3 has 13 amino acids. Per the germline V gene, CDR1 is ENHRY and CDR2 is SYGVKD. V was shortened by 6 bases and J by 5 bases, with 11 bases between the two germline ends. CDR3 sequence: CAIRRDGDQPQHF. The CDR3 DNA sequence: TGTGCCATCAGACGGGATGGCGATCAGCCCCAGCATTTT.

V gene TRBV7-2 combines with J gene TRBJ2-1; 7 bases are a match to TRBD1. This CDR3 region has 15 residues. Trimming took 5 bases from V and 4 from J; bases not matched to a gene: 8. Germline CDR1 and CDR2: SGHTA and FQGNSA. The CDR3 DNA reads TGTGCCAGCAGCCCTCGACAGGGACCTTACAATGAGCAGTTCTTC. This codes for CASSPRQGPYNEQFF.

The J gene is TRBJ2-5, the V gene TRBV29-1; 12 nucleotides line up with TRBD2. The CDR3 runs to 17 residues. Germline V gene data show CDR1 as SQVTM and CDR2 as ANQGSEA. V dropped 1 base and J dropped 9; count of bases not matched to a gene: 15. Here the CDR3 DNA reads TGCAGCGTTGAAGTCTTTGGTCTAGCGGGGGGGGCAGGGGCCCAGTACTTC. Protein product: CSVEVFGLAGGAGAQYF.

The chain joins TRBV7-9 to TRBJ1-2, with a possible D match to TRBD1 (5 bases). This CDR3 is built from 15 residues. Per germline, CDR1 SEHNR and CDR2 FQNEAQ (reference sequence). V shed 1 base and J shed 0 bases, with 9 bases lying between them. The CDR3 sequence is CASSLGSGTNYGYTF. The CDR3 coding sequence is TGTGCCAGCAGCTTAGGATCAGGGACTAACTATGGCTACACCTTC.

As for this clone: Compared with germline, one end of the junction differs, possibly owing to a read error. This rearrangement joins TRBV14 to TRBJ1-2; maybe TRBD1 (6 bases). Germline values: CDR1 SGHDN, CDR2 FVKESK. This CDR3 has 15 residues. CDR3 region: CASSQLGEGEYGYPF. The CDR3 DNA reads as TGTGCCAGCAGCCAACTCGGAGAGGGGGAGTATGGCTACCCCTTC.

The V call is TRBV5-4, the J call TRBJ2-7; 7 nucleotides align to TRBD2. This CDR3 spans 14 amino acids. After removal of 3 bases from V and 2 bases from J, the junction contained 5 bases not matched to a gene. Germline CDR1 and CDR2: SGHNT and YYREEE (reference sequence). CDR3 coding DNA: TGTGCCAGCAGCTCTGGACTAGTTACCTACGAGCAGTACTTC. Protein: CASSSGLVTYEQYF.

J is TRBJ1-2 and V is TRBV7-9; 10 bases line up with TRBD1. With V trimmed by 4 bases and J by 8 bases, 7 bases remained unmatched. CDR1 and CDR2 from the germline V gene are SEHNR and FQNEAQ (reference sequence). The CDR3 sequence is 14 residues long. Written as DNA, the CDR3 is TGTGCCAGCAGCTCGAAAGGGACAGGGGAGGGCTACACCTTC. Amino acids: CASSSKGTGEGYTF.

J is TRBJ1-5 and V is TRBV28; 9 positions match TRBD1. The J segment lost 3 bases and the V segment lost 5 bases, leaving 11 bases of the junction unmatched. Germline-derived CDR1 and CDR2 are MDHEN and SYDVKM. This CDR3 spans 17 amino acids. CDR3 region: CASSPSPGTGINQPQHF. CDR3 DNA: TGTGCCAGCAGTCCCTCCCCCGGGACAGGGATCAATCAGCCCCAGCATTTT.

The genes are TRBV28 and TRBJ1-1; TRBD1 is a possible D gene (6 bases). In germline, CDR1 is MDHEN, CDR2 SYDVKM. The CDR3 spans 19 residues. Trimming removed 6 bases from V and 0 bases from J, with 26 bases in between. This CDR3 reads CASRIPQRDIWDMNTEAFF. DNA of the CDR3: TGTGCCAGCAGAATTCCCCAAAGGGACATTTGGGACATGAACACTGAAGCTTTCTTT.

The chain recombines TRBV2 with TRBJ2-7; perhaps TRBD2 as D (6 bases). V lost 0 bases and J 0 bases, leaving 18 bases between the germline ends. CDR1 is SNHLY and CDR2 is FYNNEI in the germline V gene. CDR3 length equals 18 residues. In nucleotides, the CDR3 is TGTGCCAGCAGTGAAGCGAGGTTAGGCGGGGTGAGCTCCTACGAGCAGTACTTC. It translates to CASSEARLGGVSSYEQYF.

In its sample, this clone was seen once. The chain joins TRBV29-1 to TRBJ1-2, with 8 nucleotides matching TRBD1. The CDR3 sequence is 13 residues long. V trimming: 7 bases; J trimming: 4 bases; junction bases outside the gene matches: 8. The germline V gene encodes CDR1 SQVTM and CDR2 ANQGSEA. Here the CDR3 DNA reads TGCAGCGCTAGCGACAGGGGAGGCTATGGCTACACCTTC. This gives the protein CSASDRGGYGYTF.